The 21 T cell receptor beta chains presented below share a single source sample, sequenced in a study of cytomegalovirus exposure and HLA in healthy donors. PCR amplification relied on 60 Vbeta primers (plus 13 Jbeta primers). Repertoires were generated with immunoSEQ multiplex PCR, while TCRdb's copy carries only in-frame clones and drops some. Counted here are roughly 190,000 clones, about four fifths occurring once; the ten biggest clones make up roughly 10%. Sequenced: PBMCs. All receptors come from a woman aged 45 to 65 in good health and CMV-seropositive.

This clone came up a few times. The chain recombines TRBV9 with TRBJ1-5; TRBD1 agrees at 8 bases. In germline, CDR1 is SGDLS, CDR2 YYNGEE. V shed 2 bases, J shed 6 bases, and the junction held 4 bases outside the gene matches. CDR3 length: 14 residues. Written as DNA, the CDR3 is TGTGCCAGCAGCGTGGGACAGGTATCTCAGCCCCAGCATTTT. Protein sequence: CASSVGQVSQPQHF.

The V gene is TRBV18, the J gene TRBJ2-7, with 10 bases fitting TRBD1. This CDR3 has 15 residues. The germline CDR1 and CDR2 sequences are KGHSH and LQKENI. V gave up 3 bases and J gave up 7 bases; unmatched junction bases: 9. CDR3 DNA sequence: TGTGCCAGCTCACCCAGAGGGACAGGGGTATGGGAGCAGTACTTC. Translating gives CASSPRGTGVWEQYF.

The chain carries TRBV6-5 and TRBJ2-6; the D gene is possibly TRBD1 (5 bases). The CDR3 length is 15 residues. Between the trimmed V and J ends, which lost 5 bases and 0 bases, there was a span of 8 bases. Per germline, CDR1 MNHEY and CDR2 SVGAGI. This CDR3 is CASSTGVSGANVLTF. Here the CDR3 DNA reads TGTGCCAGCAGTACAGGCGTCTCTGGGGCCAACGTCCTGACTTTC.

V is TRBV30 and J is TRBJ1-6; the D gene is possibly TRBD1 (6 bases). CDR3 length: 14 residues. The germline V gene has CDR1 GTSNPN and CDR2 SVGIG (reference sequence). Trimming took off 3 bases at V and 5 bases at J, with 11 bases between the two ends. The CDR3 DNA is TGTGCCTGGAGCCGGGACACAAATAATTCACCCCTCCACTTT. Protein product: CAWSRDTNNSPLHF. Full variable domain (remainder filled in from reference TRBV30 and TRBJ1-6): SQTIHQWPATLVQPVGSPLSLECTVEGTSNPNLYWYRQAAGRGLQLLFYSVGIGQISSEVPQNLSASRPQDRQFILSSKKLLLSDSGFYLCAWSRDTNNSPLHFGNGTRLTVT.

This clone came up once. The chain recombines TRBV4-1 with TRBJ2-6; 7 bases fit TRBD1. Trimming removed 0 bases from V and 0 bases from J; junction bases left unmatched: 2. The germline CDR1 and CDR2 sequences are MGHRA and YSYEKL. The CDR3 totals 17 residues. CDR3 sequence: CASSQEGQNSGANVLTF. CDR3 DNA: TGCGCCAGCAGCCAAGAGGGACAGAACTCTGGGGCCAACGTCCTGACTTTC.

The rearrangement links TRBV11-2 to TRBJ1-1; the D is unclear. Trimming shortened V by 5 bases and J by 0 bases, and 13 bases separated the two germline ends. Germline V gene lookup returns CDR1 SGHAT and CDR2 FQNNGV. The CDR3 contains 15 residues. CDR3 bases: TGTGCCAGCAGCGTGCGGCAGACCATGAACACTGAAGCTTTCTTT. Its translation: CASSVRQTMNTEAFF.

V gene TRBV5-1 combines with J gene TRBJ2-5; tentatively, D is TRBD2 (6 bases). Germline V gives CDR1 SGHRS, CDR2 YFSETQ. This CDR3 region has 17 residues. Trimming shortened V by 0 bases and J by 3 bases, and 18 bases separated the two germline ends. This CDR3 reads CASSLVLGAGGEETQYF. The CDR3 DNA reads as TGCGCCAGCAGCTTGGTGCTTGGGGCAGGAGGGGAAGAGACCCAGTACTTC.

This clone was seen a handful of times. The chain uses TRBV5-3 and TRBJ2-4; 8 bases match TRBD2. TRBV5-3 is an ORF, with its function uncertain. The CDR3 covers 21 residues. With 0 bases clipped from V and 0 bases from J, the junction kept 17 bases outside the gene matches. CDR3 sequence: CARSLGNERGRPTLAKNIQYF. In DNA form, the CDR3 reads TGTGCCAGAAGCTTGGGAAACGAGCGGGGGCGTCCCACCTTAGCCAAAAACATTCAGTACTTC.

The chain combines TRBV28 with TRBJ1-4; perhaps TRBD1 as D (6 bases). The V gene lost 6 bases and the J gene lost 6 bases, with 14 bases spanning the gap. This CDR3 spans 14 amino acids. Germline V CDR1 and CDR2: MDHEN, SYDVKM. CDR3 nucleotide sequence: TGTGCCAGCAGCCAGCCAGGGGAAGATGAAAAACTGTTTTTT. Amino acids: CASSQPGEDEKLFF.

This rearrangement joins TRBV7-2 to TRBJ1-4; perhaps TRBD1 as D (6 bases). The CDR3 runs 13 residues. The ends were cut back, 4 bases at V and 6 bases at J, with 9 bases in the middle. CDR1 is SGHTA and CDR2 is FQGNSA in the germline V gene. This chain's CDR3 is CASSSRTDEKLFF. The CDR3 DNA follows: TGTGCCAGCAGCTCCCGGACAGATGAAAAACTGTTTTTT.

The chain couples TRBV6-1 to TRBJ1-2; D is possibly TRBD1 (6 bases). Germline loops: CDR1 MNHNS, CDR2 SASEGT. V lost 3 bases and J 5 bases, leaving 10 bases between the germline ends. CDR3 length: 13 residues. Here the CDR3 DNA reads TGTGCCAGCAGTGACTGGACAGAATATGGCTACACCTTC. Protein product: CASSDWTEYGYTF.

The J gene is TRBJ1-5, the V gene TRBV6-6; no definite D call. V was clipped by 10 bases and J by 3 bases, with 10 bases between them. Germline CDR1 is MNHNY and CDR2 is SVGAGI (reference sequence). The CDR3 totals 12 residues. The CDR3 DNA sequence: TGTGCCACCGAGGTTCCCAATCAGCCCCAGCATTTT. Encoded protein: CATEVPNQPQHF.

On this clone: Other DNA variants within this sample encode the same CDR3. The rearrangement uses TRBV2 and TRBJ1-6; D unclear. The CDR3 extends over 13 amino acids. Germline V CDR1 and CDR2: SNHLY, FYNNEI. V was cut by 5 bases and J by 13 bases, with 15 bases left in between. This chain's CDR3 is CASSPVERSPLHF. The DNA of the CDR3 is TGTGCCAGCAGTCCCGTGGAGCGTTCCCCCCTCCACTTT. The full variable domain, its missing parts supplied by reference TRBV2 and TRBJ1-6, is EPEVTQTPSHQVTQMGQEVILRCVPISNHLYFYWYRQILGQKVEFLVSFYNNEISEKSEIFDDQFSVERPDGSNFTLKIRSTKLEDSAMYFCASSPVERSPLHFGNGTRLTVT.

This chain uses TRBV15 with TRBJ1-5; 8 bases are a match to TRBD1. With V trimmed by 4 bases and J by 0 bases, 20 bases remained unmatched. CDR3 size: 21 residues. CDR1 and CDR2 (germline): LNHNV, YYDKDF (reference sequence). CDR3 sequence (DNA): TGTGCCACCAGCAAATACACCGGGGGCAGGGGGCGATCGGGTAGCAATCAGCCCCAGCATTTT. Translated, it gives CATSKYTGGRGRSGSNQPQHF.

This chain joins TRBV21-1 and TRBJ2-7; the listed D gene, TRBD1, was not tested against the DNA. TRBV21-1 is noted as a pseudogene. This CDR3 comprises 19 residues. CDR3 sequence: CASSKGPSGATAGSYEQYF. CDR3 sequence (DNA): TGTGCCAGCAGCAAAGGCCCTTCAGGGGCCACCGCCGGGTCCTACGAGCAGTACTTC.

V usage is TRBV6-4 and J usage is TRBJ1-1; 7 bases match TRBD1. V was clipped by 6 bases and J by 3 bases; unmatched bases: 10. The CDR3 consists of 15 residues. Per germline, CDR1 MRHNA and CDR2 SNTAGT. The CDR3 DNA sequence: TGTGCCAGCAGCCCCACAGGGGAGGAGGACACTGAAGCTTTCTTT. Amino acid sequence: CASSPTGEEDTEAFF.

The gene calls are TRBV11-2 and TRBJ1-4, with 9 bases aligning to TRBD1. The CDR3 length is 14 residues. Germline CDR1 reads SGHAT; CDR2 reads FQNNGV. V lost 5 bases to trimming and J lost 7 bases; unmatched junction nucleotides: 5. CDR3 sequence reads: CASSINRGPEKLFF. DNA of the CDR3: TGTGCCAGCAGCATCAACAGGGGGCCTGAAAAACTGTTTTTT.

V and J are TRBV2 and TRBJ2-2; D may be TRBD1 (5 bases). This CDR3 spans 14 amino acids. The ends were cut back, 6 bases at V and 4 bases at J, with 12 bases in the middle. CDR1 and CDR2 from the germline V gene are SNHLY and FYNNEI. CDR3 residues: CASRTSTVTGELFF. The DNA of the CDR3 is TGTGCCAGCAGAACATCGACAGTCACCGGGGAGCTGTTTTTT. The variable domain in full, with the rest retrieved from reference TRBV2 and TRBJ2-2, is EPEVTQTPSHQVTQMGQEVILRCVPISNHLYFYWYRQILGQKVEFLVSFYNNEISEKSEIFDDQFSVERPDGSNFTLKIRSTKLEDSAMYFCASRTSTVTGELFFGEGSRLTVL.

Many counts were recorded for this clone. The chain has TRBV19 and TRBJ1-4; 9 bases align to TRBD1. The CDR3 consists of 12 residues. J gave up 5 bases and V 10 bases, and 2 bases lay outside the gene matches. Germline values: CDR1 LNHDA, CDR2 SQIVND (reference sequence). The CDR3 sequence is CATGQGNEKLFF. In nucleotides, the CDR3 is TGTGCCACCGGACAGGGGAATGAAAAACTGTTTTTT.

The chain has TRBV7-3 and TRBJ2-3; 7 nucleotides agree with TRBD1. Germline V lookup: CDR1 SGHTA, CDR2 FQGTGA. The CDR3 spans 15 residues. V was pared by 5 bases and J by 2 bases, with 7 bases of the junction left unmatched. The DNA of the CDR3 is TGTGCCAGCAGCGCCTGGACAGGAGACACAGATACGCAGTATTTT. This translates into CASSAWTGDTDTQYF.

V gene TRBV7-2 combines with J gene TRBJ2-1; 14 positions agree with TRBD2. The CDR3 is made up of 18 amino acids. V shed 5 bases and J 4 bases; nucleotides not matched to a gene: 10. Germline CDR1 and CDR2: SGHTA and FQGNSA. CDR3 sequence (DNA): TGTGCCAGCAGCCCCCAGGGGACTAGCGGGGGCCATTACAATGAGCAGTTCTTC. Translated: CASSPQGTSGGHYNEQFF.